One sample yielded the 26 T cell receptor beta chains listed below, sequenced in a study of vaccination and CD4 T cells after COVID-19. These receptors have no identified antigens. With the Oncomine TCR Beta short-read assay, DNA from cultured CD4+ T cells was sequenced. A single record per CDR3 protein comes from TCRdb applying MiXCR to the PCR reads. Of about 21,000 distinct CDR3 sequences in the sample, 35% to 40% are singletons; the top ten hold about 5%. Treatment: roughly nine-day PBMC culture with coronavirus spike peptide pools or control peptides (ViraFEST assay). The sequencing here drew on CD4+ T cells from blood, cultured in vitro, taken before SARS-CoV-2 vaccination. These receptors all stem from a human donor who had recovered from COVID-19.

This clonotype was seen a few times. In DNA, the CDR3 is TGTGCCACCAGCGGCAGGGGGACTAACTATGGCTACACCTTC. Translated: CATSGRGTNYGYTF. This chain links TRBV15 with TRBJ1-2, with TRBD1 identical over 7 bases. Germline CDR1 LNHNV, CDR2 YYDKDF (reference sequence). Trimming removed 5 bases from V and 0 bases from J; junction bases left unmatched: 3. The CDR3 spans 14 residues.

The chain links TRBV20-1 to TRBJ2-7, with TRBD2 matching 8 bases. Germline lookup yields CDR1 DFQATT and CDR2 SNEGSKA (reference sequence). The CDR3 totals 14 residues. Losses at the gene ends were 1 base for V and 6 bases for J; bases not matched to a gene: 8. CDR3 loop: CSARGGAGVPEQYF. The CDR3 DNA sequence: TGCAGTGCTAGAGGGGGAGCGGGAGTCCCCGAGCAGTACTTC.

The chain couples TRBV5-4 to TRBJ1-1; D perhaps matches TRBD1 (5 bases). Germline V gives CDR1 SGHNT, CDR2 YYREEE (reference sequence). The V end was cut by 4 bases, the J end by 1 base, with 11 bases between. There are 14 residues in the CDR3. Here the CDR3 reads CASSGGGPNTEAFF. The CDR3 coding sequence is TGTGCCAGCAGCGGGGGAGGGCCGAACACTGAAGCTTTCTTT.

The table lists this clonotype with a few counts. Mismatch with germline at one junction end may stem from a read error. The chain joins TRBV30 to TRBJ1-5; TRBD1 might be the D (6 bases). This CDR3 contains 14 residues. Germline values: CDR1 GTSNPN, CDR2 SVGIG (reference sequence). The CDR3 reads CTWGGGVGNQPQHF. The CDR3 nucleotides are TGTACCTGGGGAGGGGGAGTAGGCAATCAGCCCCAGCATTTT.

The chain links TRBV4-2 to TRBJ1-1; TRBD1 is a possible D gene (5 bases). Trimming pared 4 bases from V and 0 bases from J, leaving 15 bases between. CDR1 is LGHNA, CDR2 YNFKEQ, per germline. The CDR3 is made up of 16 amino acids. In nucleotides, the CDR3 is TGTGCCAGCAGCCGAGGGGAGGGGCCGGTGAACACTGAAGCTTTCTTT. It yields the protein CASSRGEGPVNTEAFF.

The chain recombines TRBV6-2 or TRBV6-3 with TRBJ1-2, with D unresolved. Germline V gene data show CDR1 as MNHEY and CDR2 as SVGEGT. This CDR3 contains 14 residues. The ends were cut back, 0 bases at V and 3 bases at J, with 8 bases in the middle. In nucleotides, the CDR3 is TGTGCCAGCAGTTACTCGGCACAATACTATGGCTACACCTTC. This encodes CASSYSAQYYGYTF.

This rearrangement joins TRBV6-4 to TRBJ1-6; D is unresolved. This CDR3 is 14 amino acids long. V lost 6 bases and J lost 0, with 6 bases in between. From germline, CDR1 is MRHNA and CDR2 SNTAGT. The DNA for the CDR3 is TGTGCCAGCAGGATGAGCTCCTATAATTCACCCCTCCACTTT. Protein product: CASRMSSYNSPLHF.

This clonotype came up a few times. The chain carries TRBV7-2 and TRBJ2-3; TRBD2 agrees at 9 bases. Losses at the gene ends were 2 bases for V and 2 bases for J; bases not matched to a gene: 5. In germline, CDR1 is SGHTA, CDR2 FQGNSA. The CDR3 runs 16 residues. CDR3 region: CASSLISGSSTDTQYF. The CDR3 region has the DNA TGTGCCAGCAGCTTAATTAGCGGGAGTTCCACAGATACGCAGTATTTT.

The chain recombines TRBV24-1 with TRBJ2-5; the match to TRBD1 covers 11 bases. With V trimmed by 5 bases and J by 1 base, 11 bases remained unmatched. Germline V gives CDR1 KGHDR, CDR2 SFDVKD. CDR3 length: 18 amino acids. Here the CDR3 reads CATSAPRPGTGGQETQYF. DNA for the CDR3: TGTGCCACCAGTGCTCCGCGCCCTGGGACAGGGGGCCAAGAGACCCAGTACTTC.

This clonotype was counted between two and nine times. The chain couples TRBV6-5 to TRBJ2-7, with 8 positions matching TRBD1. CDR1 MNHEY and CDR2 SVGAGI come from the germline V gene. V shed 2 bases, J shed 9 bases, and the junction held 6 bases outside the gene matches. The CDR3 spans 13 residues. In DNA, the CDR3 is TGTGCCAGCAGTTACACGGACAGGGTTGCGCAGTACTTC. This translates into CASSYTDRVAQYF.

The J gene is TRBJ1-5, the V gene TRBV10-2; D might be TRBD1 (5 bases). Trimming removed 6 bases from V and 10 bases from J, with 19 bases in between. Germline V CDR1 and CDR2: WSHSY, SAAADI. The CDR3 extends over 14 amino acids. CDR3 bases: TGCGCCAGCAGAAGCCGGGACTCCGGTATCCCCCAGCATTTT. This sequence encodes CASRSRDSGIPQHF.

J is TRBJ1-6 and V is TRBV7-8, with D tentatively TRBD1 (5 bases). Germline lookup yields CDR1 SGHVS and CDR2 FQNEAQ. Trimming removed 4 bases at V and 7 bases at J, with 17 bases between. The CDR3 has 16 residues. The CDR3, as DNA: TGTGCCAGCAGCTGGACTACGGGGCAACAAAATTCACCCCTCCACTTT. Amino acid sequence: CASSWTTGQQNSPLHF.

The rearrangement uses TRBV7-2 and TRBJ2-1; D gene ambiguous. The CDR3 sequence is 12 residues long. V lost 1 base to trimming and J lost 4 bases, with 2 bases between them. Germline CDR1 and CDR2: SGHTA and FQGNSA. CDR3 region: CASSLVYNEQFF. The DNA of the CDR3 is TGTGCCAGCAGCTTAGTGTACAATGAGCAGTTCTTC.

The chain has TRBV7-9 and TRBJ2-1; no firm D call. CDR1 and CDR2 (germline): SEHNR, FQNEAQ (reference sequence). Trimming took 5 bases from V and 4 from J, leaving 15 bases between them. CDR3 length: 15 residues. The CDR3 region is CASSPVSSAYNEQFF. The CDR3 DNA sequence: TGTGCCAGCAGCCCCGTATCCAGTGCATACAATGAGCAGTTCTTC.

The gene calls are TRBV10-2 and TRBJ1-1; no clear D gene. V was pared by 6 bases and J by 1 base, with 9 bases between. Germline V gives CDR1 WSHSY, CDR2 SAAADI. This CDR3 is built from 13 residues. The CDR3 DNA follows: TGCGCCAGCAGAGCGGATAGGAACACTGAAGCTTTCTTT. Translating gives CASRADRNTEAFF.

This clonotype was observed once. J is TRBJ2-3 and V is TRBV6-1, with D maybe TRBD1 (6 bases). V lost 6 bases and J lost 5, with 15 bases in between. The CDR3 is 14 residues long. In germline, CDR1 is MNHNS, CDR2 SASEGT. The CDR3 DNA is TGTGCCAGCAGATTAACAGGGAGAGGAGATACGCAGTATTTT. It encodes CASRLTGRGDTQYF.

This clonotype has only a few counts. The chain carries TRBV27 and TRBJ2-7; possibly TRBD1 for D (6 bases). Looked up from germline, CDR1 is MNHEY and CDR2 is SMNVEV (reference sequence). The CDR3 spans 13 residues. V dropped 2 bases and J dropped 3 bases, with 8 bases sitting between them. CDR3 DNA sequence: TGTGCCAGCAGTTTACTACAGGGCTACGAGCAGTACTTC. It translates to CASSLLQGYEQYF.

This sequence joins TRBV6-1 and TRBJ1-2; D might be TRBD1 (6 bases). Trimming cost V 6 bases and J 1 base, with 15 bases left between them. Germline CDR1 is MNHNS and CDR2 is SASEGT. The CDR3 is made up of 15 amino acids. CDR3 residues: CASSPGAPVNYGYTF. DNA of the CDR3: TGTGCCAGCAGCCCAGGGGCTCCAGTTAACTATGGCTACACCTTC.

The gene calls are TRBV7-2 and TRBJ2-1; maybe TRBD1 (6 bases). Trimming left V 1 base short and J 4 bases short, with 14 bases between. CDR3 length equals 16 residues. Germline V gene lookup returns CDR1 SGHTA and CDR2 FQGNSA. The CDR3 protein is CASSLGQGNIYNEQFF. Here the CDR3 DNA reads TGTGCCAGCAGCTTAGGTCAGGGGAATATTTACAATGAGCAGTTCTTC.

This clonotype was counted a few times. The CDR3 loop reads CSVVRGSQETQYF. The CDR3 DNA reads as TGCAGCGTTGTTCGTGGTAGTCAGGAGACCCAGTACTTC. The chain links TRBV29-1 to TRBJ2-5; D gene uncertain. The V gene lost 4 bases and the J gene lost 5 bases, with 14 bases spanning the gap. CDR1 and CDR2 (germline): SQVTM, ANQGSEA. There are 13 residues in the CDR3.

This clonotype has just a few counts. This chain links TRBV6-5 with TRBJ1-5; 7 nucleotides match TRBD1. Trimming removed 2 bases from V and 4 bases from J; junction bases left unmatched: 8. The CDR3 contains 16 residues. Germline V gene sequence: CDR1 MNHEY, CDR2 SVGAGI. This CDR3 is CASSYPDRTGNQPQHF. As DNA, the CDR3 is TGTGCCAGCAGTTACCCGGACAGGACGGGTAATCAGCCCCAGCATTTT.

The gene calls are TRBV5-1 and TRBJ2-7, with D maybe TRBD2 (6 bases). This CDR3 is built from 15 residues. Germline V CDR1 and CDR2: SGHRS, YFSETQ. V lost 0 bases and J lost 3, with 13 bases in between. The CDR3 DNA is TGCGCCAGCAGCTTGGACGGGGGTAAGCTCTACGAGCAGTACTTC. Translating it yields CASSLDGGKLYEQYF.

The CDR3 sequence is CASSWTELGNGYTF. The CDR3 DNA sequence: TGTGCCAGCAGTTGGACCGAGCTGGGGAATGGCTACACCTTC. This chain uses TRBV28 with TRBJ1-2; no clear D. Germline values: CDR1 MDHEN, CDR2 SYDVKM. V was shortened by 4 bases and J by 6 bases, with 15 bases between the two germline ends. CDR3 length equals 14 residues.

In nucleotides, the CDR3 is TGTGCCAGCAGCTCTCTTAGGGACAGGGGGAGGGGAGATACGCAGTATTTT. This encodes CASSSLRDRGRGDTQYF. The chain is built from TRBV11-2 and TRBJ2-3, with 11 bases lining up with TRBD1. This CDR3 comprises 17 residues. Germline V CDR1 and CDR2: SGHAT, FQNNGV. The trim removed 4 bases at V and 5 bases at J, leaving 11 bases unmatched.

V gene TRBV5-4 combines with J gene TRBJ2-5; perhaps D is TRBD1 or TRBD2 (6 bases each). V lost 5 bases and J lost 1, with 12 bases in between. CDR1 and CDR2 (germline): SGHNT, YYREEE (reference sequence). The CDR3 spans 14 residues. Here the CDR3 reads CASRLGGVQETQYF. The CDR3, as DNA: TGTGCCAGCAGGCTCGGGGGCGTCCAAGAGACCCAGTACTTC.

This clonotype has only a few counts. The chain links TRBV27 to TRBJ2-3, with TRBD2 matching over 12 bases. The CDR3 contains 16 residues. CDR1 and CDR2 (germline): MNHEY, SMNVEV (reference sequence). Germline trimming cut 0 bases from V and 5 bases from J; bases unmatched to any gene: 3. The CDR3 sequence: CASSLSPSGGGDTQYF. DNA for the CDR3: TGTGCCAGCAGTTTATCTCCTAGCGGGGGGGGAGATACGCAGTATTTT.